The rows below give T cell receptor beta chains drawn from one sample of a study of blood T cell repertoires in COVID-19. The assay was immunoSEQ multiplex PCR, and TCRdb's table has in-frame clones only and misses some. The sample has roughly 220,000 clones, approximately 78% seen once. Source material: peripheral blood. The receptors were gathered from a woman of 80 years or more with COVID-19, enrolled during active disease. Each CDR3 is given with its conserved first and last residue. Each record gives: CDR3 DNA, CDR3 protein, D gene, clone size, V gene, J gene. A D gene is named only where the DNA matches it firmly. Expanded clones get a size class; other rows say once, few or many, or leave the size out.

TGTGCCAGCAGCCCCCCCCCTGTAGCGGACAGGGACACCGGGGAGCTGTTTTTT,CASSPPPVADRDTGELFF,TRBD1,NA,TRBV11-2,TRBJ2-2
TGTGCCAGCAGCCCAACTAGCGGGGGTGTTCTTTCAGATACGCAGTATTTT,CASSPTSGGVLSDTQYF,TRBD2,NA,TRBV3-1/TRBV3-2,TRBJ2-3
TGTGCCAGCAGCTTAGCGAAGACTAGCGGGAGCTCCTACGAGCAGTACTTC,CASSLAKTSGSSYEQYF,TRBD2,NA,TRBV7-9,TRBJ2-7
TGTGCCAGCAGCGCCCTAGGTTACGGCTACACCTTC,CASSALGYGYTF,NA,NA,TRBV2,TRBJ1-2
TGTGCCAGCAGCTTGAATTTGGGATTCAGCGCCGGGGTCTATGGCTACACCTTC,CASSLNLGFSAGVYGYTF,NA,NA,TRBV5-5,TRBJ1-2
TGTGCCACCAGGCGCGGATTGCTACCCAACTATGGCTACACCTTC,CATRRGLLPNYGYTF,NA,few,TRBV24-1,TRBJ1-2
TGTGCCAGCTCCCTCCGGGGACAGAGCTCCTACGAGCAGTACTTC,CASSLRGQSSYEQYF,TRBD1,NA,TRBV18,TRBJ2-7
TGTGCCAGCAGTTTAATGACAGAGTCCGGGCCCCAGCATTTT,CASSLMTESGPQHF,NA,NA,TRBV27,TRBJ1-5
TGTGCCAGTAACGACAGGGGGTCCACTAACTATGGCTACACCTTC,CASNDRGSTNYGYTF,TRBD1,NA,TRBV19,TRBJ1-2
TGTGCCAGTAGTATTACACCCCAGGGTAAAGAAAAACTGTTTTTT,CASSITPQGKEKLFF,NA,NA,TRBV19,TRBJ1-4
TGTGCCAGCAGTTTAGCCCCTCCTAGAGGACAGGTCTCATCCTACGAGCAGTACTTC,CASSLAPPRGQVSSYEQYF,TRBD1,NA,TRBV27,TRBJ2-7
TGCAGCGTTTCTCAGGGGGGATTGGATACGCAGTATTTT,CSVSQGGLDTQYF,NA,NA,TRBV29-1,TRBJ2-3
TGCAGTGCTAGTGTGAAGTCCGGGCGCGGGGAGACCGAGCAGTACTTC,CSASVKSGRGETEQYF,NA,NA,TRBV20-1,TRBJ2-7
TGTGCCAGCAGCTCGCTAGAGGGGGCCACTGAAGCTTTCTTT,CASSSLEGATEAFF,TRBD1,NA,TRBV7-9,TRBJ1-1
TGTGCCAGCAGGGATGAAGGGGGCAGTCAGCCCCAGCATTTT,CASRDEGGSQPQHF,TRBD1,NA,TRBV7-9,TRBJ1-5
TGCAGTTCCGGGACAGACTATGGCTACACCTTC,CSSGTDYGYTF,TRBD1,NA,TRBV20-1,TRBJ1-2
TGTGCCAGCAGTACCGGACAGGCCCCCTATGGCTACACCTTC,CASSTGQAPYGYTF,TRBD1,NA,TRBV28,TRBJ1-2
TGTGCTAGTGGTGCTTACAGGGAAAGGGATAATTCACCCCTCCACTTT,CASGAYRERDNSPLHF,NA,NA,TRBV12-5,TRBJ1-6
TGTGCCAGTACCATGGGGCTAAACACAGATACGCAGTATTTT,CASTMGLNTDTQYF,NA,NA,TRBV19,TRBJ2-3
TGTGCCAGCAGCTCAAGCGGGTCATACACCGGGGAGCTGTTTTTT,CASSSSGSYTGELFF,NA,NA,TRBV11-3,TRBJ2-2
TGTGCCTGGAGTCCCCGGGACAGACTTTACTATGGCTACACCTTC,CAWSPRDRLYYGYTF,TRBD1,once,TRBV30,TRBJ1-2
TGCAGCGCCGGTCAGGGGGGCCCCCGGAATGAGCAGTTCTTC,CSAGQGGPRNEQFF,NA,few,TRBV29-1,TRBJ2-1
TGTGCCAGCAGCCAAAACTCAGCGGACACTGAAGCTTTCTTT,CASSQNSADTEAFF,NA,NA,TRBV7-9,TRBJ1-1
TGTGCCAGCTCACCGGGAGGAACCGCAACTAATGAAAAACTGTTTTTT,CASSPGGTATNEKLFF,NA,NA,TRBV18,TRBJ1-4
TGTGCCTGGAGTCCACACGGGACAGCATTTACCATATATTTT,CAWSPHGTAFTIYF,TRBD1,NA,TRBV30,TRBJ1-3
TGCAGCGCCCTAGACAGGGCCCTGGAGAGGACCCAGTACTTC,CSALDRALERTQYF,TRBD1,NA,TRBV29-1,TRBJ2-5
TGTGCCAGCAGCTTAGAGGGGACACCCCATTCACCCCTCCACTTT,CASSLEGTPHSPLHF,NA,NA,TRBV11-2,TRBJ1-6